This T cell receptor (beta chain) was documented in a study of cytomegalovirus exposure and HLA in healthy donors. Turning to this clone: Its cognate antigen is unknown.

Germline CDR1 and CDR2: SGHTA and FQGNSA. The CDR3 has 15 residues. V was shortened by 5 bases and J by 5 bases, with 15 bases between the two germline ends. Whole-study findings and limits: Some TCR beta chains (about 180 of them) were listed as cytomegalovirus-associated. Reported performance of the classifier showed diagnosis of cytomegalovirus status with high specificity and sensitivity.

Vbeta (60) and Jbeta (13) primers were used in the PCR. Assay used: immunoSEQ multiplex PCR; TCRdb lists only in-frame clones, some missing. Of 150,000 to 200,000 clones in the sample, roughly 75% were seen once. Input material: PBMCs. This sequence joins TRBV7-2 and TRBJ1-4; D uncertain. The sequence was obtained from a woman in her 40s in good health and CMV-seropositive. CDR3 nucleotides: TGTGCCAGCAGCCCTCCGGCCCGAGGGAATGAAAAACTGTTTTTT. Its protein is CASSPPARGNEKLFF.